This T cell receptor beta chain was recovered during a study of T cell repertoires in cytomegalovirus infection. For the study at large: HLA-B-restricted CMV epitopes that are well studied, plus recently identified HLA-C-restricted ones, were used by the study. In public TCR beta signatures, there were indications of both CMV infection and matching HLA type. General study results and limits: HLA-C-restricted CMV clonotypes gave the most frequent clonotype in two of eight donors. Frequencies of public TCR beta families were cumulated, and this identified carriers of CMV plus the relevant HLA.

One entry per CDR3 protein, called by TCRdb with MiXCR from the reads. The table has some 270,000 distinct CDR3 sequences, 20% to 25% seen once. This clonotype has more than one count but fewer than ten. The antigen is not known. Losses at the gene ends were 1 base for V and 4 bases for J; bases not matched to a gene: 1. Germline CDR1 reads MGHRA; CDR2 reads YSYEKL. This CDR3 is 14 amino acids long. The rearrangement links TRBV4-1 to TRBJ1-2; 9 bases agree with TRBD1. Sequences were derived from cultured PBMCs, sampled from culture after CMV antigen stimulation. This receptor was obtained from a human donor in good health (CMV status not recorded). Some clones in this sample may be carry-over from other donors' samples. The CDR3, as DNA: TGCGCCAGCAGCCAAGTGGACAGGGGCTATGGCTACACCTTC. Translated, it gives CASSQVDRGYGYTF.